This paragraph covers one T cell receptor (beta chain) sequence. There is no known antigen for this receptor. The input lacks base qualities; no much larger clone sits a single base away. The immunoSEQ Assay, a bias-controlled multiplex PCR, was used to amplify TCRbeta CDR3 regions from genomic DNA. The source study handled its data this way. Within the assay, amplification of reference gene primers was used to estimate how many nucleated cells each sample contained. To quantify the absolute abundance of each unique TCRbeta CDR3 rearrangement, sequence reads were collapsed and filtered. For each sample, productive Simpson clonality was calculated as the square root of Simpson's diversity index over productive rearrangements. Entries here come from immuneACCESS through TCRdb and include only in-frame sequences with V and J called. Some clones fail to appear in such tables; in the studies checked, an unresolved V gene covers under half of the shortfall, and the cause of the remainder is unknown. The DNA gave D and trimming, while V, J and clone size come from that table. The sample table records approximately 290,000 clones; around 82% of these occur just once. 0.85% to 0.9% of the sample comes from the top ten.

One collaborating source in Seattle enrolled patients during active infection and followed them longitudinally through the course of disease. Whole blood was collected in K2EDTA tubes by collaborating institutions according to the institutions' own protocols. For TCRbeta analysis, collaborators shipped samples as frozen whole blood, isolated PBMCs, or DNA extracted from either of those sample types. These data are taken from a study of blood T cell repertoires in COVID-19 (dated by TCRdb to 2020 to 2021). Context from the whole study: The collaborator samples originated in the United States, Italy and Spain and spanned the acute and convalescent phases of COVID-19. Samples were obtained from the ongoing ImmuneRACE study (first 160 participants) and from 1,254 subjects provided by 6 global collaborators. Subjects who had been exposed to COVID-19, were actively infected with it, or had recovered from it provided the deeply sampled blood TCRbeta repertoires that made up the dataset. The repertoires were made available in a free public database intended to serve as a resource for research on the immune response to SARS-CoV-2. HLA class I and class II types, where available, came from metadata supplied by the sample provider rather than from assay-based typing. The prospective study material was composed of cDNA or gDNA derived from T cells, B-cell-depleted T cells, or PBMCs. The sample metadata nearly always contained a de-identified subject ID, COVID-19 status, age in years and sex.

Overall study results and their limits: The amount of clinical and demographic metadata varied by source and participant and was provided uncurated.

CDR1 is given as SGHRS and CDR2 as YFSETQ, both from the germline V gene. Inclusive of the bounding cysteine and phenylalanine, the CDR3 is 17 residues long. Just the 51-base CDR3 DNA is kept, in frame starting at base 1. V is cut back by 1 base and J by 0 bases, with 7 bases in the junction unmatched. Sample: peripheral blood. This receptor chain uses TRBV5-1 and TRBJ2-1; the central 7 bases match TRBD2. This receptor was taken from a human donor with COVID-19, enrolled during active disease. The donor label of this sample is uncertain. In nucleotide form, the sequence is TGCGCCAGCAGCTTGACCAGCGGGACTAACTCCTACAATGAGCAGTTCTTC. This yields the protein CASSLTSGTNSYNEQFF.